The clone carrying this TCR beta chain was observed at least ten times. Its antigen is currently unknown. In germline, CDR1 is SGHAT, CDR2 FQNNGV. The CDR3 is 11 residues long. The V end was cut by 5 bases, the J end by 7 bases, with 9 bases between. The data are from a study of T-cell memory formation after mild COVID-19. Whole-study results and caveats: In second-wave clones peaking day 37, SARS-CoV-2 specificity remained unconfirmed.

Each CDR3 protein is one row after TCRdb ran MiXCR on the 5' RACE reads. The profile shows 350,000 or so distinct CDR3 sequences, approximately 12% of them singletons. V and J are TRBV11-2 and TRBJ2-7; D is possibly TRBD1 (6 bases). The sequencing sample was made of PBMCs or a T cell subset sorted from them (not recorded which). This TCR derives from a man in his late teens or twenties who had mild COVID-19 (a few samples of this study predate the infection). Cell type and time point are not known. The DNA for the CDR3 is TGTGCCAGCAGCCCGGGGACAGAGCAGTACTTC. This translates into CASSPGTEQYF. The whole variable domain, filled in from reference TRBV11-2 and TRBJ2-7, reads EAGVAQSPRYKIIEKRQSVAFWCNPISGHATLYWYQQILGQGPKLLIQFQNNGVVDDSQLPKDRFSAERLKGVDSTLKIQPAKLEDSAVYLCASSPGTEQYFGPGTRLTVT.